This TCR beta chain comes out of a study of cytomegalovirus exposure and HLA in healthy donors. Study-wide results and caveats: Analysis was performed later, and it showed HLA-associated TCR beta chains to be more clonally expanded than equally common others. From TCR beta sequences, most subjects' HLA-A and HLA-B alleles were reportedly predicted accurately.

The CDR3 is 15 amino acids. V lost 3 bases, J lost 2 bases, and 11 bases lay in between. Per germline, CDR1 LNHNV and CDR2 YYDKDF (reference sequence). The primer mix had 60 Vbeta and 13 Jbeta primers. The data were produced by immunoSEQ multiplex PCR, yet TCRdb's version contains in-frame clones alone and is incomplete. This sample has approximately 70,000 clones, with around 80% found just once. Concerning this clone: Its antigen is unknown.

Sequenced sample: PBMCs. The chain employs TRBV15 and TRBJ2-1; tentative D call: TRBD1 (6 bases). The origin of this receptor is a man aged 40-55 years in good health and CMV-seronegative. CDR3 amino acids: CATSSGQSPYNEQFF. In DNA, the CDR3 is TGTGCCACCAGCAGTGGACAGTCGCCCTACAATGAGCAGTTCTTC.